This T cell receptor (beta chain) was recorded in a study of shared clonotypes between healthy human individuals (TCRdb year 2020). Regarding the study in general: A couple of women and three men aged 18 to 49 years were included in the cohort. Per donor, three plates each were used for CD4 naive and CD4 memory, two for CD8 naive, and one for CD8 memory. Blood TCR repertoires of about 5 healthy adults were deeply sequenced to estimate repertoire size and the extent of clonotype sharing between individuals. To increase sequencing depth and limit assay-specific biases, different laboratories used diverse techniques to prepare libraries and sequence TCR repertoires. Each donor's leukapheresis produced roughly between roughly 0.85 and 9.5 billion PBMCs. Points the paper makes about the study in general: Estimated clonotype richness was generally larger for naive than for memory subsets. Because the study included a small number of donors, the genetic and exposure-history diversity represented was limited. Sharing across a handful of donors was observed for roughly 5% of naive CD4, under 4% of naive CD8, 2.3% of memory CD4, and around 0.44% of memory CD8 clonotypes. Compared with non-shared clonotypes, clonotypes shared by all four sorted-subset donors had higher generation probabilities. Sampling was restricted to blood, and TCR repertoires in tissues likely differ from the TCR repertoires found in blood. Incomplete sequencing was indicated by rarefaction of sorted-subset datasets, despite the large sequencing depth. Pairwise subsampling indicated that sequencing depth was expected to affect the degree of clonotype sharing among donors.

A word on this clone: The antigen it recognizes is unknown. No per-base quality is available; no much larger clone lies one base away.

CD8 naive samples were obtained by positive selection for CCR7 among CD45RO-negative cells, yielding a CD45RA+CCR7+ population from which TemRA cells were excluded. The donors were healthy, HIV-negative adults with no recently reported acute infections or vaccinations. Every donor was a Caucasian adult residing in Nashville, Tennessee, USA. After blood collection by leukapheresis, PBMCs were isolated using Ficoll-Histopaque density gradient centrifugation and then cryopreserved in the vapor phase of liquid nitrogen. Analytical flow cytometry was used to check the purity and quantity of every magnetically sorted T cell population. Each sorted fraction had its genomic DNA isolated and then quantified by UV absorbance on a Nanodrop 2000c. TCR CDR3 regions were amplified from genomic DNA by multiplex PCR using the deep immunoSEQ assay. For each cell subset, the extracted genomic DNA was distributed evenly across all wells of several immunoSEQ 96-well plates, and each plate served as one replicate. For sorted subsets, each replicate PCR was loaded with approximately 200 ng genomic DNA, equivalent to 30,000 or so T cell genomes. Purified libraries were measured with a Qubit 3.0 fluorometer, size-checked on a Bioanalyzer 2100, and measured again with the KAPA Library Quantification kit. A separate single-read 150-cycle Illumina NextSeq 550 flow cell was used to sequence each immunoSEQ 96-well plate. From the authors' description of their analysis: The immunoSEQ output contained only junctional sequences without quality scores, so filtering could not match that applied to full-length reads. To assign V/J genes and CDR3, sequences were annotated using PyIR, a Python wrapper for IgBLAST v1.9, with IMGT germline references. Reads were filtered out if the reads had weak V/J assignments (E-value above 1e-6), no CDR3, stop codons, out-of-frame junctions, or ambiguous translated residues. V3J clonotypes were defined as sequences sharing an identical inferred V gene, J gene, and CDR3 amino acid sequence. Percentage overlap between repertoires was calculated by dividing the number of shared unique clonotypes by the size of the smaller repertoire. RTK rarefaction, the Chao1 estimator, and Recon v2.1 estimates of unobserved clonotypes were used to assess repertoire richness. OLGA was used to compute generation probabilities for all TCRbeta clonotypes that the gDNA method yielded from a handful of donors. TCRdb retrieved this table from immuneACCESS and kept in-frame rearrangements only. Not all clones are present; in checked studies, unresolved V genes account for under half, and no reason is known for the remainder. V, J and clone size reflect that table, while D and trimming were determined from the DNA. The sample table lists about 870,000 clones, over 90% of them with a count of one. 24% of the sample belongs to the ten largest clones.

The CDR3 holds 13 amino acids from the cysteine to the phenylalanine. Left in the record is the CDR3 DNA by itself, 39 bases read in frame from the first base. From a lookup of the germline V gene, CDR1 and CDR2 are SQVTM and ANQGSEA. Between the V and J ends, shortened by 6 bases and 2 bases respectively, the junction contains 13 bases. Sequences were obtained from naive CD8+ T cells sorted from blood. In light of the paper, this sample's cell subset or site label describes: CD45RA+CCR7+. The receptor was derived from a man aged 30 to 45 in good health. The chain employs TRBV29-1 and TRBJ2-5, with TRBD1 as a weak D call on 8 bases. The nucleotide sequence reads as follows: TGCAGCGTCGGGGGGACAGGACAAGAGACCCAGTACTTC. Its amino acids are CSVGGTGQETQYF.